This T cell receptor (beta chain) was recovered during a study of blood T cell repertoires in COVID-19. The V end lost 0 bases, the J end lost 2 bases, and 5 bases lay between the germline ends. The CDR3 covers 14 residues. The germline V gene encodes CDR1 SGHAT and CDR2 FQNNGV. The protocol was immunoSEQ multiplex PCR, while the TCRdb copy is restricted to in-frame clones and leaves out a portion. The sample includes around 80,000 clones, around three quarters of them seen just once. Input material: peripheral blood. This sequence originates from a man aged 50-60 years with active or convalescent COVID-19. This rearrangement joins TRBV11-2 to TRBJ1-5; the D is unclear. CDR3 bases: TGTGCCAGCAGCTTAGATGTCGGCAATCAGCCCCAGCATTTT. Amino acid sequence: CASSLDVGNQPQHF.